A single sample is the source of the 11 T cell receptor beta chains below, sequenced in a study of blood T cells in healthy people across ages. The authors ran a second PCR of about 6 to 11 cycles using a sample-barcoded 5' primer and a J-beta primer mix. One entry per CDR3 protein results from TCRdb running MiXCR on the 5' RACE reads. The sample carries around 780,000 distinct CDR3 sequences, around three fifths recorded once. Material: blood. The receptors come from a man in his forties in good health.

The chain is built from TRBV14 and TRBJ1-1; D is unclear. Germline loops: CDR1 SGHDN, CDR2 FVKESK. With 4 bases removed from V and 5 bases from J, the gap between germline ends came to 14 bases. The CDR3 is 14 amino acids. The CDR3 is CASSLRDRGTEAFF. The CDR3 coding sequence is TGTGCCAGCAGCCTCCGGGATCGAGGAACTGAAGCTTTCTTT.

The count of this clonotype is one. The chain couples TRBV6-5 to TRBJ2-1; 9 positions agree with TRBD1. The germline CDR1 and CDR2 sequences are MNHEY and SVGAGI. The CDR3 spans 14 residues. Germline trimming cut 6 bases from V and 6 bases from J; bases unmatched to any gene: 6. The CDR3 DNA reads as TGTGCCAGCAGAAACGGGACAGGGACCAATGAGCAGTTCTTC. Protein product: CASRNGTGTNEQFF.

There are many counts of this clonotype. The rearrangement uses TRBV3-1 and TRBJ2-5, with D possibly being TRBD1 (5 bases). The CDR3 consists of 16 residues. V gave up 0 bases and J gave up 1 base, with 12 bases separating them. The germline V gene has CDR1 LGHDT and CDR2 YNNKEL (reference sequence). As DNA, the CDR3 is TGTGCCAGCAGCCAAGATTTACAGGAGATCCAAGAGACCCAGTACTTC. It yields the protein CASSQDLQEIQETQYF.

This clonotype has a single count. In DNA, the CDR3 is TGCAGCGTTGAAGTCACCGGGACAGACAAAGAAGCTTTCTTT. Translating gives CSVEVTGTDKEAFF. This sequence joins TRBV29-1 and TRBJ1-1; 7 bases are a match to TRBD1. This CDR3 spans 14 amino acids. V shed 1 base and J 8 bases; nucleotides not matched to a gene: 10. Looked up from germline, CDR1 is SQVTM and CDR2 is ANQGSEA.

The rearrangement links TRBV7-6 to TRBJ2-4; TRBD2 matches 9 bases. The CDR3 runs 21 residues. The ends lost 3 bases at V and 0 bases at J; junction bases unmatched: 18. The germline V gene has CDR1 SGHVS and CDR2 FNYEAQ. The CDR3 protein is CASSFYLLSGGRGLAKNIQYF. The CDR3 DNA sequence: TGTGCCAGCAGCTTCTACCTTCTAAGCGGGGGGCGCGGGTTAGCCAAAAACATTCAGTACTTC.

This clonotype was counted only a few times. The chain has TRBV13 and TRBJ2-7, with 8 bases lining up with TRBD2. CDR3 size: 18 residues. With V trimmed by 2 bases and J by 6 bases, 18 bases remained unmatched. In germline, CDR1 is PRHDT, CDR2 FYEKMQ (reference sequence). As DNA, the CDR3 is TGTGCCAGCAGCTTACGTCTTGTTAGCGGGGTTCGAAGGTCCGAGCAGTACTTC. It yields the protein CASSLRLVSGVRRSEQYF. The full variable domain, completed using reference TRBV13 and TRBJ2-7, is AAGVIQSPRHLIKEKRETATLKCYPIPRHDTVYWYQQGPGQDPQFLISFYEKMQSDKGSIPDRFSAQQFSDYHSELNMSSLELGDSALYFCASSLRLVSGVRRSEQYFGPGTRLTVT.

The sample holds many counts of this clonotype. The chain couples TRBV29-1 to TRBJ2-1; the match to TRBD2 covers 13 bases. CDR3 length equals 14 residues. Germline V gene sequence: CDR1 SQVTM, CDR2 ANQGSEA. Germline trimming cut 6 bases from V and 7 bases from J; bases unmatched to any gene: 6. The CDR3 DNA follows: TGCAGCGTACTCAGACTAGCGGGGGGTAATGAGCAGTTCTTC. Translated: CSVLRLAGGNEQFF.

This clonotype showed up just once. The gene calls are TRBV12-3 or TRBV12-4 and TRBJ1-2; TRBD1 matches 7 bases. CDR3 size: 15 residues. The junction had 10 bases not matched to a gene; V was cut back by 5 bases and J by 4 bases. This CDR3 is CASSADRAGAYGYTF. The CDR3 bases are TGTGCCAGCAGTGCTGACAGGGCCGGAGCCTATGGCTACACCTTC.

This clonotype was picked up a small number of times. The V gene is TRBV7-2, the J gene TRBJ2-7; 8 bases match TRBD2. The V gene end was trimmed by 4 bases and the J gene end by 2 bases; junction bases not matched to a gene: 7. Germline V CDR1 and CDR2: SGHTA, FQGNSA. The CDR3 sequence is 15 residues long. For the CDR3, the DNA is TGTGCCAGCAGCTCTTTAGCGGGACCGGCCTACGAGCAGTACTTC. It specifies CASSSLAGPAYEQYF.

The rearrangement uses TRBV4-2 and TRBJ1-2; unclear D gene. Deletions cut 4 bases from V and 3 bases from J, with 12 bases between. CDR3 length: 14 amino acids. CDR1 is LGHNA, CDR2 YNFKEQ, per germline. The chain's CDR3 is CASSPAPGDYGYTF. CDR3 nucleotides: TGTGCCAGCAGCCCGGCCCCAGGTGACTATGGCTACACCTTC.

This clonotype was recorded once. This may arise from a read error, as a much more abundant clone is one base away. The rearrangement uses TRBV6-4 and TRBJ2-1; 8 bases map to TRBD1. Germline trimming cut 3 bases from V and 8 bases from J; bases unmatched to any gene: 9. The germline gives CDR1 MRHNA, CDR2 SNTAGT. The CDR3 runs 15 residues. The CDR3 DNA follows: TGTGCCAGCAGTGAAGCAGGACAGGGATACGATGAGCAGTTCTTC. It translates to CASSEAGQGYDEQFF.